This entry lists 23 T cell receptor beta chains sequenced from one sample in a study of blood T cell repertoires in COVID-19. Data came from immunoSEQ multiplex PCR; TCRdb stores just in-frame clones and leaves some out. The table lists under 200,000 clones, 81% of them singletons. Material: PBMCs or T cells enriched from blood (not recorded which). These receptors all come from a woman in her thirties or forties with acute COVID-19.

This clone was seen only a few times. The rearrangement joins TRBV12-3 or TRBV12-4 to TRBJ1-5; D remains unclear. The CDR3 is 12 residues long. The ends were cut back, 3 bases at V and 6 bases at J, with 6 bases in the middle. For the CDR3, the DNA is TGTGCCAGCAGTTTGGCGGGTCAGCCCCAGCATTTT. This sequence encodes CASSLAGQPQHF.

The chain employs TRBV5-1 and TRBJ1-1; a weak D match, TRBD1 (6 bases). Germline CDR1 SGHRS, CDR2 YFSETQ. The CDR3 runs 14 residues. Trimming shortened V by 7 bases and J by 3 bases, and 16 bases separated the two germline ends. The CDR3 reads CASQKGGLDTEAFF. Written as DNA, the CDR3 is TGCGCCAGCCAAAAAGGGGGATTGGACACTGAAGCTTTCTTT.

In its sample, this clone was seen a few times. V is TRBV5-1 and J is TRBJ1-1; D gene uncertain. The CDR3 totals 16 residues. V shed 2 bases and J shed 0 bases, with 14 bases lying between them. Germline V gene lookup returns CDR1 SGHRS and CDR2 YFSETQ. The DNA for the CDR3 is TGCGCCAGCAGCTTCAAGCCCTTCGCACTGAACACTGAAGCTTTCTTT. Residues: CASSFKPFALNTEAFF.

The rearrangement links TRBV19 to TRBJ1-2; possibly TRBD1 for D (5 bases). The germline CDR1 and CDR2 sequences are LNHDA and SQIVND (reference sequence). There are 15 residues in the CDR3. With 2 bases removed from V and 3 bases from J, the gap between germline ends came to 13 bases. The CDR3 protein is CASSIRGSPDYGYTF. The CDR3 DNA reads as TGTGCCAGTAGTATAAGGGGCAGCCCAGACTATGGCTACACCTTC.

The chain employs TRBV9 and TRBJ2-3, with D perhaps matching TRBD1 (6 bases). The CDR3 sequence is 13 residues long. Germline V lookup: CDR1 SGDLS, CDR2 YYNGEE. The V and J ends lost 3 bases and 5 bases respectively, with 10 bases between them. CDR3 in amino acids: CASSATGEDTQYF. In nucleotides, the CDR3 is TGTGCCAGCAGCGCGACAGGTGAAGATACGCAGTATTTT.

V gene TRBV5-6 combines with J gene TRBJ2-7, with TRBD1 matching 7 bases. CDR3 size: 13 residues. Looked up from germline, CDR1 is SGHDT and CDR2 is YYEEEE. V gave up 4 bases and J gave up 4 bases; unmatched junction bases: 5. This chain's CDR3 is CASSVGTVYEQYF. DNA for the CDR3: TGTGCCAGCAGCGTCGGGACAGTATACGAGCAGTACTTC.

V usage is TRBV9 and J usage is TRBJ2-3; 8 bases align to TRBD2. This CDR3 has 16 amino acids. With 0 bases clipped from V and 0 bases from J, the junction kept 3 bases outside the gene matches. Germline V gene data show CDR1 as SGDLS and CDR2 as YYNGEE. CDR3 nucleotides: TGTGCCAGCAGCGTAGGCAGGACTAGCAGCACAGATACGCAGTATTTT. This codes for CASSVGRTSSTDTQYF.

This chain links TRBV7-6 with TRBJ1-1; no firm D call. Germline loops: CDR1 SGHVS, CDR2 FNYEAQ. V lost 2 bases to trimming and J lost 1 base, with 17 bases between them. The CDR3 is made up of 17 amino acids. CDR3 DNA sequence: TGTGCCAGCAGCTTAAACGGAAGGAGGCAGTCGAACACTGAAGCTTTCTTT. The encoded protein is CASSLNGRRQSNTEAFF.

The rearrangement links TRBV1 to TRBJ2-5; the DNA was not compared with TRBD2, the D call given in the table. TRBV1 is a recognized pseudogene. The CDR3 contains 14 residues. The CDR3 DNA sequence: TGCACCAGCAGCCTTCGCGGGACCAAAGAGACCCAGTACTTC. It encodes CTSSLRGTKETQYF.

The chain employs TRBV12-5 and TRBJ2-5; 10 nucleotides agree with TRBD1. Germline V CDR1 and CDR2: LGHNT, FRNRAP. The ends lost 2 bases at V and 3 bases at J; junction bases unmatched: 6. This CDR3 region has 16 residues. CDR3 nucleotides: TGTGCTAGTGGTTTGAAAGGGACAGGGGTCAAAGAGACCCAGTACTTC. It yields the protein CASGLKGTGVKETQYF.

In its sample, this clone was seen a few times. The J gene is TRBJ2-2, the V gene TRBV5-1, with 8 bases aligning to TRBD1. V shed 6 bases, J shed 7 bases, and the junction held 8 bases outside the gene matches. The V gene's germline CDR1 is SGHRS and CDR2 YFSETQ. This CDR3 has 14 amino acids. Written as DNA, the CDR3 is TGCGCCAGCAACCTAGACAGGGGAGACGGGGAGCTGTTTTTT. Translation gives CASNLDRGDGELFF.

The CDR3 sequence is CASSALASGETQYF. As DNA, the CDR3 is TGTGCCAGCAGCGCCCTGGCCTCAGGGGAGACCCAGTACTTC. V gene TRBV7-2 combines with J gene TRBJ2-5, with D possibly TRBD1 on 5 matching bases. Per germline, CDR1 SGHTA and CDR2 FQGNSA. The V end lost 5 bases, the J end lost 5 bases, and 15 bases lay between the germline ends. This CDR3 is 14 amino acids long. Full variable domain (missing parts from reference TRBV7-2 and TRBJ2-5): GAGVSQSPSNKVTEKGKDVELRCDPISGHTALYWYRQSLGQGLEFLIYFQGNSAPDKSGLPSDRFSAERTGGSVSTLTIQRTQQEDSAVYLCASSALASGETQYFGPGTRLLVL.

This clone appeared a single time. The CDR3: CSASATSGRSEQFF. CDR3 bases: TGCAGTGCTAGTGCGACTAGCGGGAGGAGTGAGCAGTTCTTC. This chain uses TRBV20-1 with TRBJ2-1, with 13 bases lining up with TRBD2. Germline V gene lookup returns CDR1 DFQATT and CDR2 SNEGSKA (reference sequence). This CDR3 has 14 amino acids. V shed 3 bases, J shed 9 bases, and the junction held 5 bases outside the gene matches.

The CDR3 nucleotides are TGTGCCACCAGTGATTGGACATACACAGATACGCAGTATTTT. Amino acids: CATSDWTYTDTQYF. The chain joins TRBV24-1 to TRBJ2-3, with D tentatively TRBD1 (5 bases). CDR1 KGHDR and CDR2 SFDVKD come from the germline V gene. V lost 2 bases and J 2 bases, leaving 7 bases between the germline ends. The length of the CDR3 is 14 residues.

V gene TRBV9 combines with J gene TRBJ1-2; tentatively, D is TRBD1 (5 bases). Germline V gives CDR1 SGDLS, CDR2 YYNGEE. CDR3 size: 14 residues. Trimming took off 4 bases at V and 7 bases at J, with 17 bases between the two ends. CDR3 region: CASSTQGARGGYTF. CDR3 coding DNA: TGTGCCAGCAGCACTCAAGGTGCTAGGGGTGGCTACACCTTC.

The genes are TRBV27 and TRBJ2-1, with 8 positions matching TRBD2. CDR1 and CDR2 (germline): MNHEY, SMNVEV (reference sequence). Germline trimming cut 4 bases from V and 2 bases from J; bases unmatched to any gene: 7. The CDR3 totals 16 residues. CDR3 sequence: CASSSAGGLTYNEQFF. DNA of the CDR3: TGTGCCAGCAGTTCGGCGGGAGGTCTCACCTACAATGAGCAGTTCTTC.

The rearrangement links TRBV6-6 to TRBJ1-2; tentative D call: TRBD1 (5 bases). The CDR3 extends over 12 amino acids. Between the trimmed V and J ends, which lost 4 bases and 8 bases, there was a span of 11 bases. Germline CDR1 MNHNY, CDR2 SVGAGI (reference sequence). DNA of the CDR3: TGTGCCAGCAGTTGGGGGGTAGGGGGCTACACCTTC. This gives the protein CASSWGVGGYTF.

The genes are TRBV2 and TRBJ2-2; D is possibly TRBD1 (5 bases). The CDR3 spans 19 residues. Per germline, CDR1 SNHLY and CDR2 FYNNEI. The V and J ends lost 0 bases and 4 bases respectively, with 21 bases between them. CDR3 sequence: CASSEAPGFPPTGTGELFF. Written as DNA, the CDR3 is TGTGCCAGCAGTGAAGCCCCAGGGTTCCCTCCGACGGGCACCGGGGAGCTGTTTTTT.

The genes are TRBV5-1 and TRBJ2-2, with 9 bases fitting TRBD2. After removal of 0 bases from V and 6 bases from J, the junction contained 6 bases not matched to a gene. Per the germline V gene, CDR1 is SGHRS and CDR2 is YFSETQ. CDR3 length equals 16 residues. This CDR3 is CASSLAPSGAPGELFF. CDR3 bases: TGCGCCAGCAGCTTGGCCCCTAGCGGGGCGCCCGGGGAGCTGTTTTTT.

The genes are TRBV7-8 and TRBJ1-5; 10 bases are a match to TRBD1. Germline V gene sequence: CDR1 SGHVS, CDR2 FQNEAQ. J was trimmed by 2 bases and V by 5 bases; bases with no gene match: 15. The CDR3 has 19 residues. CDR3: CASSKPETGGVGGNQPQHF. CDR3 bases: TGTGCCAGCAGCAAGCCGGAGACAGGGGGCGTTGGGGGCAATCAGCCCCAGCATTTT. Supplemented by reference TRBV7-8 and TRBJ1-5, the full variable domain reads GAGVSQSPRYKVAKRGQDVALRCDPISGHVSLFWYQQALGQGPEFLTYFQNEAQLDKSGLPSDRFFAERPEGSVSTLKIQRTQQEDSAVYLCASSKPETGGVGGNQPQHFGDGTRLSIL.

The CDR3 sequence: CAWSPTSRKNEQFF. CDR3 nucleotides: TGTGCCTGGAGTCCCACTAGCAGGAAGAATGAGCAGTTCTTC. The rearrangement uses TRBV30 and TRBJ2-1, with D maybe TRBD2 (6 bases). The CDR3 runs 14 residues. Germline-derived CDR1 and CDR2 are GTSNPN and SVGIG (reference sequence). Trimming removed 2 bases from V and 7 bases from J, with 15 bases in between.

The rearrangement uses TRBV11-2 and TRBJ1-6, with D possibly being TRBD1 (6 bases). The V end lost 4 bases, the J end lost 0 bases, and 13 bases lay between the germline ends. The germline CDR1 and CDR2 sequences are SGHAT and FQNNGV. The CDR3 contains 17 residues. The chain's CDR3 is CASSYTQGSSYNSPLHF. As DNA, the CDR3 is TGTGCCAGCAGCTACACCCAGGGGAGCTCCTATAATTCACCCCTCCACTTT.

This chain uses TRBV6-1 with TRBJ2-7; 7 bases are a match to TRBD2. After removal of 2 bases from V and 3 bases from J, the junction contained 7 bases not matched to a gene. The CDR3 totals 15 residues. Looked up from germline, CDR1 is MNHNS and CDR2 is SASEGT. CDR3 in amino acids: CASSEYAGAGYEQYV. CDR3 in DNA: TGTGCCAGCAGTGAATACGCGGGAGCCGGCTACGAGCAGTACGTC.